This entry lists 26 T cell receptor beta chains sequenced from one sample in a study of tumor-infiltrating lymphocytes in primary liver carcinoma. Co-extraction yielded RNA and DNA from around 20-30 mg of unsorted bulk tissue. The authors made TCR beta cDNA from about 500 ng total RNA with a constant-region primer. Generation of the TCR beta libraries relied on three nested multiplex PCR rounds using slightly modified ARM-PCR. The study ran its first two PCR rounds for around 10 cycles each, using TRBV1-TRBV30 forward primers and a C-beta reverse primer. TCRdb reprocessed the multiplex PCR reads via MiXCR and lists one record per CDR3 protein. In the table there are over 100,000 distinct CDR3 sequences, around 65% of which are singletons. Specimen: tumor-adjacent normal liver tissue. The receptors derive from a woman aged 55-75 years with primary liver carcinoma and hepatitis B virus infection.

Comments on this clonotype: With a much larger clone just one base away, this may be a read error. This chain joins TRBV7-8 and TRBJ2-2; 8 bases are shared with TRBD2. With V trimmed by 3 bases and J by 4 bases, 10 bases remained unmatched. The CDR3 sequence is 17 residues long. Germline V CDR1 and CDR2: SGHVS, FQNEAQ. CDR3 in amino acids: CASSLYLSGMSTGELFF. The CDR3 DNA sequence: TGTGCCAGCAGCTTGTACCTTAGCGGGATGAGCACCGGGGAGCTGTTTTTT.

Details on this clonotype: This is likely a read error, given that the CDR3 carries no conserved phenylalanine or tryptophan at its end. The chain couples TRBV5-6 to TRBJ1-1; D is undetermined. In germline, CDR1 is SGHDT, CDR2 YYEEEE. V lost 2 bases and J 5 bases, leaving 16 bases between the germline ends. The CDR3 consists of 15 residues. The CDR3 spells CASSLALRRRTEAFS. CDR3 nucleotide sequence: TGTGCCAGCAGCTTAGCCCTGAGAAGGAGGACTGAAGCTTTCTCT.

The V and J genes are TRBV21-1 and TRBJ2-3. TRBV21-1 is flagged as a pseudogene. The CDR3 spans 16 residues. In DNA, the CDR3 is TGTGCCAGCAGCATAGCCGATTTGCCCCCCACGGATACGCAGTATTTT. This translates into CASSIADLPPTDTQYF.

On this clonotype itself: This is likely a read error, given that the CDR3 carries no conserved phenylalanine or tryptophan at its end. V is TRBV11-2 and J is TRBJ2-4, with TRBD2 matching 8 bases. The CDR3 is 17 residues long. After removal of 9 bases from V and 8 bases from J, the junction contained 21 bases not matched to a gene. Germline V gene lookup returns CDR1 SGHAT and CDR2 FQNNGV. CDR3 loop: CASSPGRLLNGRDIQYL. CDR3 sequence (DNA): TGTGCCAGTAGCCCAGGCAGGCTACTAAACGGGAGGGACATTCAGTACTTA.

A few counts support this clonotype. A much larger clone lies one base from this, so it may be a read error. V is TRBV5-4 and J is TRBJ2-2, with D perhaps matching TRBD1 (5 bases). The V gene lost 1 base and the J gene lost 8 bases, with 12 bases spanning the gap. The germline gives CDR1 SGHNT, CDR2 YYREEE (reference sequence). The length of the CDR3 is 14 residues. The CDR3 region has the DNA TGTGCCAGCAGCTTGACAAACCAGGGTGGGGAGCTGTTTTTT. Residues: CASSLTNQGGELFF.

With regard to this clonotype: The junction departs from germline at one end; a sequencing error may be responsible. V and J are TRBV16 and TRBJ2-1, with D perhaps matching TRBD2 (6 bases). CDR3 size: 17 residues. Germline CDR1 KGHSY, CDR2 FQNENV. Written as DNA, the CDR3 is TGTGCCAGCAGCCTCCCGACTAGATTAGTGGTGGGCAATGAGCGGTTCTTC. Protein: CASSLPTRLVVGNERFF.

Details on this clonotype: A much larger clone lies a single base off, so this may be a read error. The chain recombines TRBV6-2 or TRBV6-3 with TRBJ2-5; D is undetermined. In germline, CDR1 is MNHEY, CDR2 SVGEGT. V was cut by 10 bases and J by 6 bases, with 15 bases left in between. CDR3 size: 12 residues. In nucleotides, the CDR3 is TGTGCCACCAGACACGGTGTAAAGACCCAGTACTTC. It codes for CATRHGVKTQYF.

On this clonotype: A much larger clone lies one base from this, so it may be a read error. J is TRBJ1-1 and V is TRBV5-1; 7 bases are shared with TRBD1. CDR3 length: 16 amino acids. CDR1 and CDR2 from the germline V gene are SGHRS and YFSETQ. The ends lost 0 bases at V and 3 bases at J; junction bases unmatched: 8. The CDR3 here is CASSLAGTARYTEAFF. CDR3 in DNA: TGCGCCAGCAGCTTGGCCGGGACAGCTAGGTACACTGAAGCTTTCTTT.

Of note for this clonotype: A junction boundary mismatches the germline segment, possibly from a read error. This chain joins TRBV6-1 and TRBJ2-3, with a weak D call TRBD2 (6 bases). The germline gives CDR1 MNHNS, CDR2 SASEGT. The CDR3 consists of 13 residues. The CDR3 sequence: CVSSYGLTDTQYF. DNA of the CDR3: TGTGTCAGCAGCTACGGACTAACAGATACGCAGTATTTT.

With regard to this clonotype: Possible read error: a much larger clone is one base away. J is TRBJ2-1 and V is TRBV6-5; 7 bases are a match to TRBD2. The CDR3 is 14 residues long. CDR1 is MNHEY, CDR2 SVGAGI, per germline. This CDR3 is CVSTPPTGGLEQFF. The CDR3, as DNA: TGTGTCAGCACCCCCCCGACGGGAGGACTCGAGCAGTTCTTC.

Comment on this clonotype: Germline is not matched at one junction end, which may reflect a read error. This chain joins TRBV5-5 and TRBJ1-6; D is possibly TRBD1 (5 bases). CDR1 is SGHKS, CDR2 YYEKEE, per germline (reference sequence). This CDR3 contains 16 residues. CDR3 sequence reads: CASSYGGRLGNTPLHF. In DNA form, the CDR3 reads TGTGCCAGCAGCTACGGGGGTAGACTCGGTAATACACCCCTCCACTTC.

Remarks on this clonotype: One end of the junction fails to match germline, which may point to a read error. The J gene is TRBJ1-2, the V gene TRBV28; no reliable D call. The CDR3 length is 12 residues. Germline V gives CDR1 MDHEN, CDR2 SYDVKM. The CDR3 DNA is TGTGCCAGCCGTTTATCGAACTATGGCTACACTTTC. It translates to CASRLSNYGYTF.

To note about this clonotype: One junction end disagrees with the germline gene, perhaps due to a read error. V usage is TRBV6-5 and J usage is TRBJ2-7, with 11 positions matching TRBD2. The CDR3 spans 13 residues. CDR1 and CDR2 (germline): MNHEY, SVGAGI. The CDR3 here is CTSRLAGRYEQYF. CDR3 nucleotides: TGTACCAGCAGACTAGCGGGAAGATACGAACAGTACTTC.

The rearrangement links TRBV11-2 to TRBJ2-7, with D unclear. Germline lookup yields CDR1 SGHAT and CDR2 FQNNGV. The CDR3 runs to 15 residues. V was trimmed by 10 bases and J by 4 bases, leaving 23 bases between them. The CDR3: CANGPQIHASYEQYF. CDR3 nucleotide sequence: TGTGCCAACGGCCCCCAGATCCACGCGAGTTACGAGCAGTACTTC.

This clonotype has at least ten counts. The gene calls are TRBV30 and TRBJ2-3; no firm D call. CDR3 length equals 15 residues. V was trimmed by 3 bases and J by 6 bases, leaving 19 bases between them. Germline CDR1 reads GTSNPN; CDR2 reads SVGIG (reference sequence). The CDR3 sequence: CAWREVRLSPDTQYF. The CDR3 coding sequence is TGTGCCTGGAGAGAGGTTCGTCTCTCCCCGGATACGCAGTATTTT.

V is TRBV7-8 and J is TRBJ2-7; perhaps TRBD1 as D (5 bases). CDR1 is SGHVS and CDR2 is FQNEAQ in the germline V gene. This CDR3 contains 14 residues. Trimming stripped 10 bases from V and 4 bases from J, with 20 bases between. The DNA for the CDR3 is TGTGCCATCAACCCCTCGCAGGGATTTTACGAGCAGTACTTC. The encoded protein is CAINPSQGFYEQYF.

This clonotype is a singleton in its sample. The conserved phenylalanine or tryptophan is not found at the CDR3 terminus, so this likely reflects a read error. The chain recombines TRBV5-5 with TRBJ2-3, with 7 positions matching TRBD1. The CDR3 has 12 amino acids. The junction had 5 bases not matched to a gene; V was cut back by 8 bases and J by 5 bases. The V gene's germline CDR1 is SGHKS and CDR2 YYEKEE (reference sequence). The CDR3 DNA follows: TGTGCCAGAAGCCCAGGGGGAGATACGCAGTATATT. Translated, it gives CARSPGGDTQYI.

Concerning this clonotype: A single base separates this from a much larger clone, so it may be a read error. The rearrangement links TRBV28 to TRBJ1-6, with no clear D. V was pared by 10 bases and J by 5 bases, with 9 bases between. The V gene's germline CDR1 is MDHEN and CDR2 SYDVKM. CDR3 size: 12 residues. The CDR3 DNA follows: TGTGCCATCAATCCTAATAATTCACCCCTCCACTTT. Translated: CAINPNNSPLHF. Combining the CDR3 with reference TRBV28 and TRBJ1-6 gives the whole variable domain DVKVTQSSRYLVKRTGEKVFLECVQDMDHENMFWYRQDPGLGLRLIYFSYDVKMKEKGDIPEGYSVSREKKERFSLILESASTNQTSMYLCAINPNNSPLHFGNGTRLTVT.

Turning to this clonotype: Possible read error: a much larger clone is one base away. Written as DNA, the CDR3 is TGTGCCAGCAGCTTAAAGTCTGGTCTAGCTTCGAGCAATGAGCAGCTCTTC. Amino acids: CASSLKSGLASSNEQLF. The gene calls are TRBV7-3 and TRBJ2-1; weak D call: TRBD2 (5 bases). Germline values: CDR1 SGHTA, CDR2 FQGTGA. This CDR3 contains 17 residues. Based on the CDR3 plus reference TRBV7-3 and TRBJ2-1, the full variable domain is GAGVSQTPSNKVTEKGKYVELRCDPISGHTALYWYRQSLGQGPEFLIYFQGTGAADDSGLPNDRFFAVRPEGSVSTLKIQRTERGDSAVYLCASSLKSGLASSNEQLFGPGTRLTVL.

The genes are TRBV11-2 and TRBJ2-7; 14 bases agree with TRBD2. The CDR3 spans 20 residues. The germline V gene encodes CDR1 SGHAT and CDR2 FQNNGV. Trimming at V came to 5 bases and at J to 1 base, leaving 16 bases not matched to a gene. Here the CDR3 DNA reads TGTGCCAGCAGCGCCATTCCCCGACTAGCGGGAGGGCAGAAATCCTACGAGCAGTACTTC. Protein product: CASSAIPRLAGGQKSYEQYF.

The chain has TRBV2 and TRBJ1-6; the D is unclear. Germline V CDR1 and CDR2: SNHLY, FYNNEI. The CDR3 totals 14 residues. The V end was cut by 6 bases, the J end by 7 bases, with 13 bases between. CDR3: CASRELHPNSPLHF. The CDR3 DNA is TGTGCCAGCAGGGAACTACACCCAAATTCACCCCTCCACTTT.

Worth noting for this clonotype: At one end, the junction sequence differs from germline, possibly due to a read error. The chain joins TRBV6-6 to TRBJ2-3; 10 bases align to TRBD2. The CDR3 totals 17 residues. CDR1 and CDR2 from the germline V gene are MNHNY and SVGAGI (reference sequence). The CDR3: CARSYPPSGRAHNKQYF. CDR3 DNA sequence: TGTGCCAGGAGTTACCCTCCTAGCGGGAGAGCGCATAATAAGCAGTATTTT.

This clonotype was seen a single time. The missing conserved phenylalanine or tryptophan at the end of this CDR3 makes a read error likely. V gene TRBV11-2 combines with J gene TRBJ1-2; 7 positions match TRBD1. Germline V CDR1 and CDR2: SGHAT, FQNNGV. This CDR3 has 15 amino acids. CDR3 residues: CASSLEGASGGDYTL. DNA for the CDR3: TGTGCCAGCAGTTTAGAGGGGGCCAGTGGCGGTGACTACACCCTC.

Points on this clonotype: This CDR3 is missing its conserved last phenylalanine or tryptophan, likely due to a read error. CDR3 DNA sequence: TGCAACGTTGGCCCAAGTAACACTGAAGCTTTCATT. Translating it yields CNVGPSNTEAFI. This rearrangement joins TRBV29-1 to TRBJ1-1, with D hard to call. The CDR3 runs to 12 residues. The germline gives CDR1 SQVTM, CDR2 ANQGSEA.

The J gene is TRBJ1-5, the V gene TRBV6-4, with 7 bases that match TRBD1. J was trimmed by 6 bases and V by 4 bases; bases with no gene match: 3. Per germline, CDR1 MRHNA and CDR2 SNTAGT. The CDR3 contains 13 residues. Written as DNA, the CDR3 is TGTGCCAGCAGTGCCAGGGGGGGTCAGCCCCAGCATTTT. This codes for CASSARGGQPQHF.

The chain couples TRBV6-5 to TRBJ2-7, with 10 bases identical to TRBD1. This CDR3 contains 15 residues. V shed 5 bases, J shed 5 bases, and the junction held 9 bases outside the gene matches. Germline CDR1 is MNHEY and CDR2 is SVGAGI. The CDR3, as DNA: TGTGCCAGCAGTACCGAGACAGGGGGCTTCAACGAGCAGTACTTC. Encoded protein: CASSTETGGFNEQYF.